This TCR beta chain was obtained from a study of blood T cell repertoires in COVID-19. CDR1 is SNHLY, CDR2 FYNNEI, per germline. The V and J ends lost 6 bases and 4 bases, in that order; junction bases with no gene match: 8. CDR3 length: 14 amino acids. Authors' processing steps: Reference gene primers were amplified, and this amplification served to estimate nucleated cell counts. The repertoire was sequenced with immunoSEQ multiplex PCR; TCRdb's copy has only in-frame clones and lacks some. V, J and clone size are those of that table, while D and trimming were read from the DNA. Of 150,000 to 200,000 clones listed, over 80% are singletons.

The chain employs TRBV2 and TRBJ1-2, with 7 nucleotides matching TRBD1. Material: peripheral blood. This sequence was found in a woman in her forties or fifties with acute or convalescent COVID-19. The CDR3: CASSLTGLSYGYTF. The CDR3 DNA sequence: TGTGCCAGCAGCTTGACAGGGTTGAGCTATGGCTACACCTTC. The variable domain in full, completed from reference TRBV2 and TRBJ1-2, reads EPEVTQTPSHQVTQMGQEVILRCVPISNHLYFYWYRQILGQKVEFLVSFYNNEISEKSEIFDDQFSVERPDGSNFTLKIRSTKLEDSAMYFCASSLTGLSYGYTFGSGTRLTVV.